One sample yielded the 31 T cell receptor beta chains listed below, sequenced in a study of PD-1 blockade in classical Hodgkin lymphoma. The time point: newly diagnosed, previously untreated cHL patient sample. The authors purified CD4+ T cells from thawed PBMCs by magnetic negative selection. TCRdb keeps only in-frame clones here, not all; method: immunoSEQ multiplex PCR. The sample has 15,000 to 20,000 clones; 92% are singletons. The sequenced material came from CD4+ T cells from blood. The receptor set was obtained from a human donor with classical Hodgkin lymphoma.

The J gene is TRBJ1-2, the V gene TRBV7-8; maybe TRBD1 (6 bases). Deletions cut 5 bases from V and 4 bases from J, with 17 bases between. CDR1 and CDR2 from the germline V gene are SGHVS and FQNEAQ. The CDR3 totals 15 residues. CDR3 region: CASSPQGTIFYGYTF. CDR3 bases: TGTGCCAGCAGCCCCCAGGGGACAATTTTCTATGGCTACACCTTC.

The V call is TRBV27, the J call TRBJ2-3; D is undetermined. This CDR3 has 12 residues. Looked up from germline, CDR1 is MNHEY and CDR2 is SMNVEV (reference sequence). With 4 bases removed from V and 3 bases from J, the gap between germline ends came to 5 bases. This CDR3 is CASSSFTDTQYF. CDR3 nucleotide sequence: TGTGCCAGCAGTTCATTTACAGATACGCAGTATTTT.

V is TRBV29-1 and J is TRBJ2-3, with 7 bases fitting TRBD2. Germline V lookup: CDR1 SQVTM, CDR2 ANQGSEA. There are 13 residues in the CDR3. V lost 4 bases, J lost 6 bases, and 7 bases stayed unmatched. CDR3 in amino acids: CSVGRERSDTQYF. CDR3 DNA: TGCAGCGTTGGGCGGGAGAGGTCGGATACGCAGTATTTT.

The chain couples TRBV19 to TRBJ2-7, with D perhaps matching TRBD1 (5 bases). Trimming pared 1 base from V and 7 bases from J, leaving 17 bases between. The CDR3 has 15 residues. Germline CDR1 reads LNHDA; CDR2 reads SQIVND (reference sequence). DNA of the CDR3: TGTGCCAGTAGTATAGGGTTCGCCATCCCAGGGGAGCAGTACTTC. This translates into CASSIGFAIPGEQYF.

This chain connects TRBV7-2 to TRBJ1-1, with unresolved D. The ends were cut back, 2 bases at V and 1 base at J, with 5 bases in the middle. The germline gives CDR1 SGHTA, CDR2 FQGNSA. The CDR3 spans 13 residues. DNA of the CDR3: TGTGCCAGCAGCTTACAGAAGAACACTGAAGCTTTCTTT. Amino acids: CASSLQKNTEAFF.

The rearrangement uses TRBV25-1 and TRBJ2-1, with 12 nucleotides matching TRBD2. Per the germline V gene, CDR1 is MGHDK and CDR2 is SYGVNS. The CDR3 totals 14 residues. V lost 3 bases and J lost 7; bases outside the gene matches: 1. In DNA, the CDR3 is TGTGCCAGCAGTGAGACTAGCGGGAGTAATGAGCAGTTCTTC. This sequence encodes CASSETSGSNEQFF.

The J gene is TRBJ2-1, the V gene TRBV20-1, with D hard to call. The germline V and J ends were trimmed by 3 bases and 8 bases, with 8 bases remaining between them. The germline V gene encodes CDR1 DFQATT and CDR2 SNEGSKA (reference sequence). There are 11 residues in the CDR3. CDR3 DNA sequence: TGCAGTGCTAGGTCCACCCATGAGCAGTTCTTC. This translates into CSARSTHEQFF.

This clone was counted only a few times. J is TRBJ1-1 and V is TRBV5-1; 7 nucleotides match TRBD1. The CDR3 runs 14 residues. J was trimmed by 1 base and V by 4 bases; bases with no gene match: 4. Germline V lookup: CDR1 SGHRS, CDR2 YFSETQ. CDR3 residues: CASSRDSANTEAFF. In DNA form, the CDR3 reads TGCGCCAGCAGCAGGGACAGTGCGAACACTGAAGCTTTCTTT.

V and J are TRBV28 and TRBJ1-6; 7 bases map to TRBD1. The CDR3 runs 14 residues. Germline V gene lookup returns CDR1 MDHEN and CDR2 SYDVKM. V gave up 7 bases and J gave up 7 bases; unmatched junction bases: 7. CDR3 in amino acids: CASKRDRDNSPLHF. Written as DNA, the CDR3 is TGTGCCAGCAAGAGAGACAGGGACAATTCACCCCTCCACTTT.

The genes are TRBV27 and TRBJ1-4; the D is unclear. The CDR3 is 15 residues long. Germline assignment: CDR1 MNHEY and CDR2 SMNVEV (reference sequence). Trimming pared 5 bases from V and 5 bases from J, leaving 15 bases between. CDR3: CASSPRTARNEKLFF. The CDR3 nucleotides are TGTGCCAGCAGTCCCCGGACGGCTCGGAATGAAAAACTGTTTTTT.

J is TRBJ1-1 and V is TRBV11-2; TRBD1 is a possible D gene (5 bases). Germline-derived CDR1 and CDR2 are SGHAT and FQNNGV. There are 15 residues in the CDR3. Trimming removed 0 bases at V and 1 base at J, with 9 bases between. The DNA of the CDR3 is TGTGCCAGCAGCTTAGAGGCAGGGCCGAACACTGAAGCTTTCTTT. This encodes CASSLEAGPNTEAFF.

The rearrangement joins TRBV7-6 to TRBJ1-3; D remains unclear. Germline CDR1 reads SGHVS; CDR2 reads FNYEAQ. This CDR3 has 13 amino acids. Trimming shortened V by 5 bases and J by 0 bases, and 5 bases separated the two germline ends. CDR3 coding DNA: TGTGCCAGCAGCGAAAACTCTGGAAACACCATATATTTT. Amino acid sequence: CASSENSGNTIYF. The full variable domain, rest sourced from reference TRBV7-6 and TRBJ1-3, is GAGVSQSPRYKVTKRGQDVALRCDPISGHVSLYWYRQALGQGPEFLTYFNYEAQQDKSGLPNDRFSAERPEGSISTLTIQRTEQRDSAMYRCASSENSGNTIYFGEGSWLTVV.

The chain uses TRBV4-1 and TRBJ1-5; TRBD1 might be the D (6 bases). The V end lost 1 base, the J end lost 0 bases, and 19 bases lay between the germline ends. The length of the CDR3 is 19 residues. Germline V gene data show CDR1 as MGHRA and CDR2 as YSYEKL. The CDR3 DNA follows: TGCGCCAGCAGCCAAGGAGGGGGAGGCAGAACTTATAGCAATCAGCCCCAGCATTTT. This translates into CASSQGGGGRTYSNQPQHF.

This sequence joins TRBV6-5 and TRBJ2-7; 8 bases are a match to TRBD1. The CDR3 spans 15 residues. J lost 2 bases, V lost 6 bases, and 9 bases had no gene match. Germline V gene data show CDR1 as MNHEY and CDR2 as SVGAGI. The DNA for the CDR3 is TGTGCCAGCAGCCCCCCCAGGGGGCTTACCTACGAGCAGTACTTC. Translated: CASSPPRGLTYEQYF.

The chain links TRBV27 to TRBJ1-4, with unresolved D. Germline assignment: CDR1 MNHEY and CDR2 SMNVEV (reference sequence). The CDR3 loop spans 11 amino acids. With 5 bases removed from V and 8 bases from J, the gap between germline ends came to 6 bases. The CDR3 coding sequence is TGTGCCAGCAGTCCCGGGGAAAAACTGTTTTTT. Protein product: CASSPGEKLFF.

CDR3 residues: CASSLEGGTGPYEQYF. In DNA, the CDR3 is TGTGCCAGCAGCTTAGAAGGGGGGACTGGCCCCTACGAGCAGTACTTC. This chain connects TRBV7-2 to TRBJ2-7; D may be TRBD1 or TRBD2 (6 bases each). V dropped 1 base and J dropped 2 bases, with 15 bases sitting between them. CDR1 is SGHTA, CDR2 FQGNSA, per germline. This CDR3 spans 16 amino acids.

V and J are TRBV10-3 and TRBJ2-1, with 15 bases aligning to TRBD2. With V trimmed by 0 bases and J by 7 bases, 1 base remained unmatched. The CDR3 runs 16 residues. Germline values: CDR1 ENHRY, CDR2 SYGVKD. The CDR3 DNA sequence: TGTGCCATCAGTGAGTCCGGACTAGCGGGGGGGAATGAGCAGTTCTTC. It translates to CAISESGLAGGNEQFF.

This clone showed up just once. The chain is built from TRBV20-1 and TRBJ2-1, with D possibly being TRBD1 or TRBD2 (5 bases each). Germline V gene data show CDR1 as DFQATT and CDR2 as SNEGSKA (reference sequence). The CDR3 consists of 11 residues. CDR3 sequence: CSGTAWNEQFF. In DNA, the CDR3 is TGCAGCGGGACCGCCTGGAATGAGCAGTTCTTC.

This chain connects TRBV5-6 to TRBJ1-5; D is ambiguous. Germline V gene sequence: CDR1 SGHDT, CDR2 YYEEEE. This CDR3 is built from 14 residues. V shed 0 bases and J shed 7 bases, with 11 bases lying between them. CDR3 region: CASSLEGLKQPQHF. As DNA, the CDR3 is TGTGCCAGCAGCTTGGAAGGGCTCAAACAGCCCCAGCATTTT.

On this clone itself: One junction end disagrees with the germline gene, perhaps due to a read error. The chain joins TRBV30 to TRBJ2-7; TRBD2 matches 9 bases. CDR1 GTSNPN and CDR2 SVGIG come from the germline V gene (reference sequence). The CDR3 totals 13 residues. In DNA form, the CDR3 reads TGTGCCTGGAGTGTACTCGGCGGGACTAGCAAAGACTTC. It codes for CAWSVLGGTSKDF.

This clone appeared a single time. This chain connects TRBV28 to TRBJ2-3; a weak D match, TRBD2 (6 bases). The ends were cut back, 5 bases at V and 8 bases at J, with 17 bases in the middle. The CDR3 is made up of 14 amino acids. Germline assignment: CDR1 MDHEN and CDR2 SYDVKM. The CDR3 sequence: CASSPGTLKTTQYF. CDR3 coding DNA: TGTGCCAGCAGTCCGGGGACTTTGAAAACTACGCAGTATTTT. Complete variable domain (other parts from reference TRBV28 and TRBJ2-3): DVKVTQSSRYLVKRTGEKVFLECVQDMDHENMFWYRQDPGLGLRLIYFSYDVKMKEKGDIPEGYSVSREKKERFSLILESASTNQTSMYLCASSPGTLKTTQYFGPGTRLTVL.

V gene TRBV6-5 combines with J gene TRBJ1-1, with TRBD1 as a possible D gene (5 bases). The germline gives CDR1 MNHEY, CDR2 SVGAGI. This CDR3 is 12 amino acids long. With 4 bases removed from V and 8 bases from J, the gap between germline ends came to 11 bases. CDR3 sequence: CASSSRTFEAFF. CDR3 DNA: TGTGCCAGCAGTTCCCGGACATTCGAAGCTTTCTTT.

The chain uses TRBV7-5 and TRBJ2-3; the table gives TRBD2 as D, unverified against the DNA. TRBV7-5 is shown as a pseudogene. The CDR3 extends over 15 amino acids. CDR3 nucleotide sequence: TGTGTCAGAAGCTTAAAGCGGGTTAGCACAGATACGCAGTATTTT. It specifies CVRSLKRVSTDTQYF.

The sample holds a few counts of this clone. The chain couples TRBV7-2 to TRBJ2-1; TRBD2 matches at 13 bases. Unmatched junction bases numbered 8, after V lost 6 bases and J lost 6 bases. The CDR3 is made up of 16 amino acids. Germline CDR1 reads SGHTA; CDR2 reads FQGNSA. The CDR3: CASRPKLAGGRNEQFF. The CDR3 nucleotides read TGTGCCAGCAGGCCCAAACTAGCGGGAGGGCGCAATGAGCAGTTCTTC.

The chain is built from TRBV6-1 and TRBJ2-1; 13 nucleotides match TRBD2. This CDR3 has 16 amino acids. Trimming removed 2 bases from V and 6 bases from J; junction bases left unmatched: 4. CDR1 is MNHNS and CDR2 is SASEGT in the germline V gene. The CDR3, as DNA: TGTGCCAGCAGTGAATGGAGGACTAGCGGGAGCAATGAGCAGTTCTTC. Translation: CASSEWRTSGSNEQFF.

This clone has a handful of counts. The genes are TRBV14 and TRBJ2-1; D ambiguous. Germline assignment: CDR1 SGHDN and CDR2 FVKESK. This CDR3 is built from 17 residues. Trimming removed 1 base from V and 2 bases from J, with 15 bases in between. CDR3 loop: CASSQGTRSWAYNEQFF. CDR3 nucleotide sequence: TGTGCCAGCAGCCAAGGGACGAGGTCCTGGGCCTACAATGAGCAGTTCTTC.

This clone was observed a handful of times. This sequence joins TRBV7-2 and TRBJ1-5; TRBD1 matches 8 bases. The CDR3 is 15 residues long. Germline assignment: CDR1 SGHTA and CDR2 FQGNSA. Germline trimming cut 4 bases from V and 3 bases from J; bases unmatched to any gene: 5. The CDR3 reads CASSSRDRINQPQHF. The DNA of the CDR3 is TGTGCCAGCAGCTCCCGGGACAGGATCAATCAGCCCCAGCATTTT.

V usage is TRBV10-3 and J usage is TRBJ2-3; 8 nucleotides align to TRBD1. The CDR3 extends over 14 amino acids. V lost 11 bases, J lost 0 bases, and 7 bases stayed unmatched. The germline V gene has CDR1 ENHRY and CDR2 SYGVKD. The DNA of the CDR3 is TGTGCCTCGAGAGACAGGGGAAGCACAGATACGCAGTATTTT. Amino acid sequence: CASRDRGSTDTQYF.

The chain carries TRBV18 and TRBJ2-5, with 8 bases matching TRBD1. After removal of 6 bases from V and 1 base from J, the junction contained 4 bases not matched to a gene. Looked up from germline, CDR1 is KGHSH and CDR2 is LQKENI. The CDR3 totals 14 residues. Here the CDR3 DNA reads TGTGCCAGCTCTCCCGGACAGGGCCAAGAGACCCAGTACTTC. Amino acid sequence: CASSPGQGQETQYF.

The chain has TRBV11-3 and TRBJ2-1; possible D gene TRBD1, 6 bases. The CDR3 consists of 13 residues. Germline CDR1 reads SGHNT; CDR2 reads YENEEA. The germline V and J ends were trimmed by 5 bases and 10 bases, with 15 bases remaining between them. The CDR3 DNA is TGTGCCAGCAGCCTGACAAGAACAGGGGAGCAGTTCTTC. Protein sequence: CASSLTRTGEQFF.

The rearrangement joins TRBV10-3 to TRBJ1-3; TRBD1 might be the D (6 bases). The CDR3 loop spans 13 amino acids. V was pared by 11 bases and J by 4 bases, with 15 bases between. From germline, CDR1 is ENHRY and CDR2 SYGVKD. The CDR3: CALTAGQGNTIYF. CDR3 bases: TGTGCCCTAACCGCGGGACAAGGAAACACCATATATTTT.